Presented here are 13 T cell receptor beta chains from one specimen sequenced in a study of Ad26.COV2.S vaccination and SARS-CoV-2 variants. Profiling relied on immunoSEQ multiplex PCR, and the TCRdb table lists in-frame clones only, not all of them. The sample consists of some 250,000 clones, roughly 90% of them appearing once. This sample's treatment: 15 to 20 received Ad26.COV2.S at low or high dose, single or two shots; about 5 received placebo; per-sample allocation not given. Collection of samples fell on day 63 after the first vaccine or placebo injection. This specimen consisted of peripheral blood, obtained in a trial of Ad26.COV2.S vaccine versus placebo. The source of these receptors is a person aged 18-60 years who received the Ad26.COV2.S COVID-19 vaccine or a placebo.

V and J are TRBV7-9 and TRBJ2-5; 8 bases match TRBD2. Germline CDR1 reads SEHNR; CDR2 reads FQNEAQ (reference sequence). V was pared by 5 bases and J by 4 bases, with 3 bases of the junction left unmatched. This CDR3 has 13 amino acids. The CDR3 here is CASSISGRETQYF. The CDR3 bases are TGTGCCAGCAGCATAAGCGGGAGAGAGACCCAGTACTTC. Combining the CDR3 with reference TRBV7-9 and TRBJ2-5 gives the whole variable domain DTGVSQNPRHKITKRGQNVTFRCDPISEHNRLYWYRQTLGQGPEFLTYFQNEAQLEKSRLLSDRFSAERPKGSFSTLEIQRTEQGDSAMYLCASSISGRETQYFGPGTRLLVL.

The rearrangement joins TRBV7-2 to TRBJ1-1; D may be TRBD1 (6 bases). The CDR3 totals 17 residues. Germline V lookup: CDR1 SGHTA, CDR2 FQGNSA. The V and J ends lost 4 bases and 5 bases respectively, with 23 bases between them. This CDR3 is CASSSGGRGLRGTEAFF. In DNA form, the CDR3 reads TGTGCCAGCAGCTCCGGTGGGCGGGGGCTGAGGGGAACTGAAGCTTTCTTT.

Worth noting for this clone: The same CDR3 also results from other DNA sequences found in this sample. This chain joins TRBV11-2 and TRBJ2-5; D ambiguous. The CDR3 contains 13 residues. Germline values: CDR1 SGHAT, CDR2 FQNNGV. Trimming took off 1 base at V and 2 bases at J, with 5 bases between the two ends. The CDR3 loop is CASSLGAQETQYF. The DNA for the CDR3 is TGTGCCAGCAGCTTAGGGGCTCAAGAGACCCAGTACTTC.

The chain couples TRBV12-3 or TRBV12-4 to TRBJ2-7; D is undetermined. The CDR3 totals 11 residues. Between the trimmed V and J ends, which lost 6 bases and 7 bases, there was a span of 10 bases. The CDR3 coding sequence is TGTGCCAGCAGCAGGACGTCGGAGCAGTACTTC. Translation: CASSRTSEQYF.

The chain carries TRBV28 and TRBJ1-1; unclear D gene. The V end lost 2 bases, the J end lost 4 bases, and 14 bases lay between the germline ends. The CDR3 is 15 residues long. Germline V gene lookup returns CDR1 MDHEN and CDR2 SYDVKM. The CDR3 DNA follows: TGTGCCAGCAGTTTACCCAAAGGGAGTGGCACTGAAGCTTTCTTT. Its translation is CASSLPKGSGTEAFF.

The rearrangement joins TRBV5-6 to TRBJ2-7, with D perhaps TRBD1 or TRBD2 (5 bases each). Trimming took 1 base from V and 3 from J, leaving 17 bases between them. The germline gives CDR1 SGHDT, CDR2 YYEEEE. This CDR3 is built from 16 residues. The CDR3 DNA follows: TGTGCCAGCAGCTTGAATCCCGGGACCGCCAGCTACGAGCAGTACTTC. Translation gives CASSLNPGTASYEQYF.

This rearrangement joins TRBV7-3 to TRBJ2-1, with 8 nucleotides matching TRBD1. V dropped 5 bases and J dropped 9; count of bases not matched to a gene: 9. From germline, CDR1 is SGHTA and CDR2 FQGTGA. The CDR3 has 14 amino acids. The CDR3 here is CASSLRQGSPEQFF. CDR3 coding DNA: TGTGCCAGCAGCCTACGACAGGGGTCGCCTGAGCAGTTCTTC.

The chain carries TRBV28 and TRBJ2-7, with 10 bases lining up with TRBD1. This CDR3 is 15 amino acids long. The V segment lost 6 bases and the J segment 7 bases; nucleotides outside the gene matches: 12. The germline CDR1 and CDR2 sequences are MDHEN and SYDVKM. The CDR3 bases are TGTGCCAGCAGCCACGGCGGGACAGGGGCGGGGGAGCAGTACTTC. Protein: CASSHGGTGAGEQYF.

The V call is TRBV19, the J call TRBJ2-7; D ambiguous. Trimming took off 1 base at V and 3 bases at J, with 10 bases between the two ends. Looked up from germline, CDR1 is LNHDA and CDR2 is SQIVND (reference sequence). The CDR3 totals 14 residues. The CDR3 DNA is TGTGCCAGTAGTATAGCCCTAATAAGCTACGAGCAGTACTTC. Its translation: CASSIALISYEQYF.

V usage is TRBV29-1 and J usage is TRBJ2-7, with D unclear. This CDR3 is 12 amino acids long. Germline CDR1 reads SQVTM; CDR2 reads ANQGSEA. Trimming stripped 3 bases from V and 0 bases from J, with 6 bases between. The chain's CDR3 is CSVEVSSYEQYF. The CDR3 DNA is TGCAGCGTTGAGGTCAGCTCCTACGAGCAGTACTTC.

The gene calls are TRBV3-1 (or the pseudogene TRBV3-2) and TRBJ2-7; tentative D call: TRBD2 (6 bases). The germline V and J ends were trimmed by 1 base and 3 bases, with 10 bases remaining between them. The CDR3 runs 14 residues. The germline CDR1 and CDR2 sequences are LGHDT and YNNKEL (reference sequence). This chain's CDR3 is CASSQVGGRYEQYF. The CDR3 DNA is TGTGCCAGCAGCCAAGTCGGGGGACGCTACGAGCAGTACTTC.

This chain joins TRBV18 and TRBJ2-7; TRBD1 matches at 10 bases. V was clipped by 3 bases and J by 1 base; unmatched bases: 3. The CDR3 is 15 residues long. Germline CDR1 reads KGHSH; CDR2 reads LQKENI. The CDR3 DNA reads as TGTGCCAGCTCACCCCCGGGACAGGGGTCCTACGAGCAGTACTTC. This gives the protein CASSPPGQGSYEQYF.

The chain links TRBV2 to TRBJ1-1, with TRBD1 as a possible D gene (6 bases). Germline values: CDR1 SNHLY, CDR2 FYNNEI. The CDR3 totals 13 residues. V was pared by 7 bases and J by 0 bases, with 9 bases between. Written as DNA, the CDR3 is TGTGCCAGCATAGGGGGGATGAACACTGAAGCTTTCTTT. It codes for CASIGGMNTEAFF. Together with reference TRBV2 and TRBJ1-1, the CDR3 gives the full variable domain: EPEVTQTPSHQVTQMGQEVILRCVPISNHLYFYWYRQILGQKVEFLVSFYNNEISEKSEIFDDQFSVERPDGSNFTLKIRSTKLEDSAMYFCASIGGMNTEAFFGQGTRLTVV.